One sample yielded the 9 T cell receptor beta chains listed below, sequenced in a study of beta chain features in type 1 diabetes. Their specific antigens are unknown. Expressed TCRB transcripts were sequenced because the isolated RNA had all been reverse transcribed beforehand. Using immunoSEQ multiplex PCR, the repertoire was profiled, and TCRdb retains in-frame clones only, with some absent. Altogether some 110,000 clones are present, over 15% being singletons, with the ten largest covering approximately 2.3%. Study-level findings and limits: Type 1 diabetes patients showed a moderate but significant shortening of TCRB CDR3s in all four CD4+ subsets.

The sequencing input was central memory CD4+ T cells from blood. The receptor source for this set is a man aged 30 to 45 with type 1 diabetes.

In this sample, this clone turned up a few times. The rearrangement joins TRBV7-9 to TRBJ1-4; D might be TRBD1 (6 bases). This CDR3 region has 13 residues. From germline, CDR1 is SEHNR and CDR2 FQNEAQ (reference sequence). The germline V and J ends were trimmed by 5 bases and 7 bases, with 11 bases remaining between them. CDR3 residues: CASSTWTAEKLFF. The DNA of the CDR3 is TGTGCCAGCAGCACGTGGACAGCTGAAAAACTGTTTTTT.

The chain employs TRBV5-1 and TRBJ1-5; TRBD1 agrees at 8 bases. This CDR3 comprises 16 residues. Trimming at V came to 2 bases and at J to 1 base, leaving 5 bases not matched to a gene. Germline-derived CDR1 and CDR2 are SGHRS and YFSETQ. Here the CDR3 reads CASSFPRGLSNQPQHF. The CDR3 region has the DNA TGCGCCAGCAGCTTTCCCAGGGGGCTGAGCAATCAGCCCCAGCATTTT.

This clone turned up a few times. The rearrangement joins TRBV11-1 to TRBJ2-1; D may be TRBD1 (5 bases). Per germline, CDR1 SGHAT and CDR2 FQDESV (reference sequence). This CDR3 contains 15 residues. V gave up 1 base and J gave up 4 bases, with 11 bases separating them. CDR3 loop: CASSLDQGSYNEQFF. Here the CDR3 DNA reads TGTGCCAGCAGCTTAGATCAGGGTTCGTACAATGAGCAGTTCTTC.

The chain uses TRBV4-3 and TRBJ2-6; no clear D. CDR1 LGHNA and CDR2 YSLEER come from the germline V gene. V was clipped by 1 base and J by 0 bases, with 4 bases between them. The length of the CDR3 is 15 residues. CDR3: CASSQVISGANVLTF. The CDR3, as DNA: TGCGCCAGCAGCCAAGTGATCTCTGGGGCCAACGTCCTGACTTTC.

This clone was seen only a few times. This likely stems from a read error, as it lies one base from a far larger clone. This CDR3 is also generated by other DNA sequences in the sample. V is TRBV6-1 and J is TRBJ2-5, with D perhaps TRBD1 (6 bases). The ends were cut back, 5 bases at V and 4 bases at J, with 8 bases in the middle. CDR1 is MNHNS, CDR2 SASEGT, per germline. The CDR3 consists of 12 residues. This CDR3 reads CASSSGVETQYF. As DNA, the CDR3 is TGTGCCAGCAGTTCAGGGGTAGAGACCCAGTACTTC.

This clone was seen more than once but under ten times. V is TRBV4-3 and J is TRBJ2-1, with 9 bases aligning to TRBD2. V lost 2 bases, J lost 0 bases, and 8 bases stayed unmatched. This CDR3 has 18 residues. CDR1 is LGHNA and CDR2 is YSLEER in the germline V gene. CDR3 sequence (DNA): TGCGCCAGCAGCCAACTCTTAGGGACTAGCAACTCCTACAATGAGCAGTTCTTC. This sequence encodes CASSQLLGTSNSYNEQFF.

This clone showed up just a few times. With a much larger clone just one base away, this may be a read error. The chain combines TRBV5-4 with TRBJ1-5, with 7 bases that match TRBD1. Germline CDR1 SGHNT, CDR2 YYREEE (reference sequence). The CDR3 is 15 residues long. With V trimmed by 0 bases and J by 2 bases, 2 bases remained unmatched. CDR3 sequence: CASSLGQGRNQPQHF. The CDR3 nucleotides read TGTGCCAGCAGCTTGGGACAGGGCCGCAATCAGCCCCAGCATTTT.

V gene TRBV2 combines with J gene TRBJ2-1; 9 bases are shared with TRBD2. The length of the CDR3 is 13 residues. Germline loops: CDR1 SNHLY, CDR2 FYNNEI. V was clipped by 10 bases and J by 5 bases; unmatched bases: 6. CDR3 nucleotides: TGTGCCACATTAAGCGGGGGGAACAATGAGCAGTTCTTC. The encoded protein is CATLSGGNNEQFF.

The chain joins TRBV18 to TRBJ2-2; weak D call: TRBD2 (6 bases). The CDR3 extends over 15 amino acids. The germline V and J ends were trimmed by 2 bases and 6 bases, with 13 bases remaining between them. The germline V gene encodes CDR1 KGHSH and CDR2 LQKENI. CDR3 sequence: CASSPTTPGAGELFF. As DNA, the CDR3 is TGTGCCAGCTCACCAACGACCCCGGGGGCCGGGGAGCTGTTTTTT.